In its sample, the clone carrying this T cell receptor beta chain was seen many times. The CDR3 consists of 11 residues. Germline values: CDR1 SQVTM, CDR2 ANQGSEA. The V and J ends lost 4 bases and 6 bases respectively, with 9 bases between them. TCRdb called the RT-PCR reads again in MiXCR, with one record for every CDR3 protein. The sample gives about 680,000 distinct CDR3 sequences, approximately 15% of which show up once; around 3.3% is in the top ten. V is TRBV29-1 and J is TRBJ1-2; D remains ambiguous. The sequencing sample was made of memory CD4+ T cells from blood. This sequence was found in a female donor in good health, serving as a healthy control. CDR3 DNA sequence: TGCAGCGTTGGGGCAGAGAATGGCTACACCTTC. This encodes CSVGAENGYTF.